Listed here are 24 T cell receptor beta chains from one sample, sequenced in a study of chemoradiotherapy in HPV16-positive cancers. The data were produced by immunoSEQ multiplex PCR, yet TCRdb's version contains in-frame clones alone and is incomplete. The table includes around 15,000 clones, more than 60% detected once. The sample here was taken from a patient who underwent chemoradiotherapy. The receptors derive from a human donor with HPV-associated anogenital cancer.

The chain joins TRBV6-5 to TRBJ2-1, with D possibly matching TRBD1 (5 bases). This CDR3 region has 15 residues. Germline CDR1 is MNHEY and CDR2 is SVGAGI. V was shortened by 2 bases and J by 3 bases, with 11 bases between the two germline ends. The CDR3 DNA sequence: TGTGCCAGCAGTTACCTAACAGGATTCTACAATGAGCAGTTCTTC. Translated: CASSYLTGFYNEQFF.

The rearrangement uses TRBV11-3 and TRBJ2-1; D possibly corresponds to TRBD1 (6 bases). V was clipped by 4 bases and J by 8 bases, with 9 bases between them. Per germline, CDR1 SGHNT and CDR2 YENEEA. The CDR3 spans 12 residues. As DNA, the CDR3 is TGTGCCAGCAGCTCGACAGGTTATGAGCAGTTCTTC. Amino acid sequence: CASSSTGYEQFF.

This clone was counted between two and nine times. The rearrangement links TRBV2 to TRBJ1-1; tentative D call: TRBD1 (5 bases). Germline V gene lookup returns CDR1 SNHLY and CDR2 FYNNEI. With 6 bases removed from V and 4 bases from J, the gap between germline ends came to 15 bases. This CDR3 region has 14 residues. CDR3 residues: CASSTGGGFTEAFF. The CDR3 coding sequence is TGTGCCAGCAGCACGGGGGGAGGGTTCACTGAAGCTTTCTTT. The entire variable domain, with the rest obtained from reference TRBV2 and TRBJ1-1, is as follows: EPEVTQTPSHQVTQMGQEVILRCVPISNHLYFYWYRQILGQKVEFLVSFYNNEISEKSEIFDDQFSVERPDGSNFTLKIRSTKLEDSAMYFCASSTGGGFTEAFFGQGTRLTVV.

This clone was observed once. This chain links TRBV4-2 with TRBJ1-5; 8 positions match TRBD1. Unmatched junction bases numbered 6, after V lost 1 base and J lost 7 bases. Germline V CDR1 and CDR2: LGHNA, YNFKEQ. CDR3 size: 15 residues. CDR3 sequence reads: CASSQVAGGDQPQHF. The CDR3 region has the DNA TGTGCCAGCAGCCAAGTCGCAGGGGGCGACCAGCCCCAGCATTTT.

In DNA, the CDR3 is TGTGCCACCAGCACCCTGGACAGGATCGACTATGGCTACACCTTC. Translation gives CATSTLDRIDYGYTF. This rearrangement joins TRBV15 to TRBJ1-2, with 7 bases that match TRBD1. The germline CDR1 and CDR2 sequences are LNHNV and YYDKDF (reference sequence). Losses at the gene ends were 4 bases for V and 3 bases for J; bases not matched to a gene: 8. This CDR3 comprises 15 residues. The full variable domain, in which reference TRBV15 and TRBJ1-2 provide the parts outside the CDR3, is DAMVIQNPRYQVTQFGKPVTLSCSQTLNHNVMYWYQQKSSQAPKLLFHYYDKDFNNEADTPDNFQSRRPNTSFCFLDIRSPGLGDTAMYLCATSTLDRIDYGYTFGSGTRLTVV.

This sequence joins TRBV5-3 and TRBJ2-7; D could derive from TRBD1 or TRBD2 (6 bases each). TRBV5-3 is noted as an ORF with a role that remains uncertain. The V end lost 3 bases, the J end lost 3 bases, and 16 bases lay between the germline ends. The CDR3 is 15 residues long. This chain's CDR3 is CARSSPGGRDYEQYF. Here the CDR3 DNA reads TGTGCCAGAAGCTCCCCCGGGGGCAGGGACTACGAGCAGTACTTC.

V usage is TRBV5-6 and J usage is TRBJ2-5; D gene uncertain. Germline CDR1 reads SGHDT; CDR2 reads YYEEEE. Trimming left V 2 bases short and J 0 bases short, with 2 bases between. The CDR3 spans 12 residues. DNA of the CDR3: TGTGCCAGCAGCTTAAACCAAGAGACCCAGTACTTC. As protein: CASSLNQETQYF. Together with reference TRBV5-6 and TRBJ2-5, the CDR3 gives the full variable domain: DAGVTQSPTHLIKTRGQQVTLRCSPKSGHDTVSWYQQALGQGPQFIFQYYEEEERQRGNFPDRFSGHQFPNYSSELNVNALLLGDSALYLCASSLNQETQYFGPGTRLLVL.

The chain joins TRBV30 to TRBJ1-2, with a possible D match to TRBD1 (6 bases). The V and J ends lost 2 bases and 4 bases respectively, with 11 bases between them. Germline assignment: CDR1 GTSNPN and CDR2 SVGIG (reference sequence). CDR3 length: 13 residues. The CDR3 reads CAWSTGTGYGYTF. The CDR3 DNA reads TGTGCCTGGAGTACAGGGACGGGCTATGGCTACACCTTC.

This chain connects TRBV5-1 to TRBJ2-2; no definite D call. The CDR3 is 15 residues long. Trimming removed 3 bases at V and 2 bases at J, with 11 bases between. Germline V gives CDR1 SGHRS, CDR2 YFSETQ. CDR3 nucleotides: TGCGCCAGCAGCTCCCGGGCCCCCAACACCGGGGAGCTGTTTTTT. It encodes CASSSRAPNTGELFF.

The V gene is TRBV19, the J gene TRBJ2-2; D remains ambiguous. Germline V gene sequence: CDR1 LNHDA, CDR2 SQIVND (reference sequence). The germline V and J ends were trimmed by 4 bases and 0 bases, with 12 bases remaining between them. This CDR3 region has 16 residues. The CDR3 DNA reads as TGTGCCAGTAGTACGCACAGAGTCTCGAACACCGGGGAGCTGTTTTTT. As protein: CASSTHRVSNTGELFF.

V usage is TRBV6-9 and J usage is TRBJ1-1; D possibly corresponds to TRBD1 (5 bases). V was shortened by 6 bases and J by 2 bases, with 19 bases between the two germline ends. This CDR3 has 16 amino acids. Germline CDR1 is MNHGY and CDR2 is SVAAGI. The CDR3 region is CASRMGQPRSNTEAFF. The CDR3 DNA reads TGTGCCAGCAGGATGGGGCAGCCCCGAAGTAACACTGAAGCTTTCTTT.

This chain uses TRBV5-1 with TRBJ2-7; 9 nucleotides agree with TRBD1. Germline V gene lookup returns CDR1 SGHRS and CDR2 YFSETQ. V dropped 0 bases and J dropped 8; count of bases not matched to a gene: 12. There are 16 residues in the CDR3. CDR3: CASSLASQDRGSKQYF. The CDR3 DNA reads as TGCGCCAGCAGCTTGGCTTCCCAGGACAGGGGATCAAAGCAGTACTTC.

This chain uses TRBV19 with TRBJ1-5; 10 nucleotides align to TRBD1. The CDR3 runs 17 residues. The trim removed 3 bases at V and 4 bases at J, leaving 9 bases unmatched. The germline CDR1 and CDR2 sequences are LNHDA and SQIVND (reference sequence). Written as DNA, the CDR3 is TGTGCCAGTAGTATGTGGGCCGGGGACAGGGGTAATCAGCCCCAGCATTTT. It codes for CASSMWAGDRGNQPQHF. The entire variable domain, with the rest obtained from reference TRBV19 and TRBJ1-5, is as follows: DGGITQSPKYLFRKEGQNVTLSCEQNLNHDAMYWYRQDPGQGLRLIYYSQIVNDFQKGDIAEGYSVSREKKESFPLTVTSAQKNPTAFYLCASSMWAGDRGNQPQHFGDGTRLSIL.

This chain uses TRBV7-3 with TRBJ2-1; weak D call: TRBD2 (6 bases). CDR3 length: 13 amino acids. V was shortened by 3 bases and J by 10 bases, with 13 bases between the two germline ends. Germline assignment: CDR1 SGHTA and CDR2 FQGTGA. The CDR3 is CASSFIMGREQFF. CDR3 DNA sequence: TGTGCCAGCAGCTTTATAATGGGGAGGGAGCAGTTCTTC.

The CDR3: CASSPRGLAGGGEQYF. CDR3 coding DNA: TGTGCCAGCTCACCACGCGGACTAGCGGGGGGAGGCGAGCAGTACTTC. The chain carries TRBV18 and TRBJ2-7, with 14 bases lining up with TRBD2. Germline assignment: CDR1 KGHSH and CDR2 LQKENI. After removal of 1 base from V and 6 bases from J, the junction contained 5 bases not matched to a gene. This CDR3 has 16 residues.

The V and J genes are TRBV7-6 and TRBJ2-1, with D tentatively TRBD2 (6 bases). This CDR3 spans 16 amino acids. The V and J ends lost 4 bases and 6 bases respectively, with 19 bases between them. Germline CDR1 and CDR2: SGHVS and FNYEAQ. The CDR3 spells CASSSRERGIGNEQFF. The DNA of the CDR3 is TGTGCCAGCAGCTCCCGGGAGAGGGGTATCGGCAATGAGCAGTTCTTC.

The rearrangement links TRBV18 to TRBJ1-6; D might be TRBD1 (6 bases). The CDR3 loop spans 14 amino acids. Trimming cost V 5 bases and J 8 bases, with 13 bases left between them. Germline CDR1 KGHSH, CDR2 LQKENI. CDR3 loop: CASSELPGDSPLHF. The CDR3 DNA follows: TGTGCCAGCTCAGAACTCCCAGGGGATTCACCCCTCCACTTT.

V and J are TRBV19 and TRBJ2-7; D might be TRBD2 (7 bases). Trimming removed 7 bases at V and 2 bases at J, with 15 bases between. CDR3 size: 14 residues. From germline, CDR1 is LNHDA and CDR2 SQIVND (reference sequence). The CDR3 DNA reads TGTGCCAGTACCCCGGGGGGCGAACCCTACGAGCAGTACTTC. Protein sequence: CASTPGGEPYEQYF.

The rearrangement joins TRBV7-2 to TRBJ2-2; a possible D gene is TRBD2 (5 bases). The CDR3 consists of 18 residues. Germline lookup yields CDR1 SGHTA and CDR2 FQGNSA. Trimming left V 1 base short and J 4 bases short, with 19 bases between. For the CDR3, the DNA is TGTGCCAGCAGCTTAGATCTCAAACGTCGGGGTATCACCGGGGAGCTGTTTTTT. Protein: CASSLDLKRRGITGELFF.

V usage is TRBV6-1 and J usage is TRBJ2-7, with D unclear. Germline V gene lookup returns CDR1 MNHNS and CDR2 SASEGT. V was pared by 3 bases and J by 2 bases, with 14 bases between. The CDR3 contains 15 residues. CDR3: CASSDGPNPTYEQYF. The CDR3, as DNA: TGTGCCAGCAGTGATGGGCCGAACCCGACCTACGAGCAGTACTTC.

The CDR3 DNA reads as TGTGCCAGCAGCACCTCTTTGGCGGGCAATGAGCAGTTCTTC. Its translation: CASSTSLAGNEQFF. The chain uses TRBV11-2 and TRBJ2-1, with D maybe TRBD2 (5 bases). CDR3 length: 14 residues. V dropped 5 bases and J dropped 6 bases, with 14 bases sitting between them. Germline-derived CDR1 and CDR2 are SGHAT and FQNNGV.

This sequence joins TRBV28 and TRBJ1-2; TRBD1 is a possible D gene (5 bases). This CDR3 region has 12 residues. Germline loops: CDR1 MDHEN, CDR2 SYDVKM. Trimming cost V 5 bases and J 4 bases, with 8 bases left between them. The CDR3 DNA reads TGTGCCAGCAGTCTCACAGGCTATGGCTACACCTTC. Its translation is CASSLTGYGYTF.

The CDR3 reads CASSRGNEKLFF. Written as DNA, the CDR3 is TGTGCCAGCAGCCGCGGGAATGAAAAACTGTTTTTT. The chain has TRBV9 and TRBJ1-4, with D unclear. Germline lookup yields CDR1 SGDLS and CDR2 YYNGEE. The CDR3 runs to 12 residues. V was trimmed by 4 bases and J by 5 bases, leaving 6 bases between them.

The chain combines TRBV27 with TRBJ2-3; tentatively, D is TRBD2 (6 bases). Germline CDR1 is MNHEY and CDR2 is SMNVEV (reference sequence). Trimming left V 4 bases short and J 2 bases short, with 10 bases between. The CDR3 loop spans 14 amino acids. The DNA of the CDR3 is TGTGCCAGCAGTTGGGCGGGGAACACAGATACGCAGTATTTT. Protein sequence: CASSWAGNTDTQYF.